The 14 T cell receptor beta chains listed next were all sequenced from one sample in a study of control samples from healthy donors and cancer patients. Assay used: immunoSEQ multiplex PCR; TCRdb lists only in-frame clones, some missing. The profile shows about 170,000 clones, around 88% of them singletons. The sequencing input was blood. These receptors all come from a woman in her 30s in good health.

The V call is TRBV3-1 (or the pseudogene TRBV3-2), the J call TRBJ1-3, with 7 bases lining up with TRBD1. The V segment lost 0 bases and the J segment 8 bases; nucleotides outside the gene matches: 10. CDR3 length equals 16 residues. Germline lookup yields CDR1 LGHDT and CDR2 YNNKEL (reference sequence). The CDR3 nucleotides are TGTGCCAGCAGCCAAGATTGGGCAGGGGGTAGAGACACCATATATTTT. Its translation: CASSQDWAGGRDTIYF.

The chain combines TRBV12-3 or TRBV12-4 with TRBJ2-3; D possibly uses TRBD1 or TRBD2 (5 bases each). This CDR3 is built from 13 residues. The V end lost 8 bases, the J end lost 2 bases, and 11 bases lay between the germline ends. The DNA for the CDR3 is TGTGCCAGCGGGACCCACCTCACAGATACGCAGTATTTT. Protein: CASGTHLTDTQYF.

The chain employs TRBV4-1 and TRBJ2-3; D not resolved. The CDR3 is made up of 15 amino acids. The V end was cut by 0 bases, the J end by 2 bases, with 9 bases between. CDR1 MGHRA and CDR2 YSYEKL come from the germline V gene. CDR3 DNA: TGCGCCAGCAGCCAAGATTCGGCAGACACAGATACGCAGTATTTT. It yields the protein CASSQDSADTDTQYF.

The gene calls are TRBV5-5 and TRBJ1-1; a weak D match, TRBD1 (6 bases). The ends were cut back, 0 bases at V and 0 bases at J, with 21 bases in the middle. This CDR3 comprises 19 residues. Germline V CDR1 and CDR2: SGHKS, YYEKEE (reference sequence). The CDR3 region is CASSLAPGQFILMNTEAFF. The CDR3 DNA is TGTGCCAGCAGCTTGGCTCCCGGACAGTTTATCTTGATGAACACTGAAGCTTTCTTT.

V and J are TRBV11-1 and TRBJ2-1, with a possible D match to TRBD2 (6 bases). V was cut by 3 bases and J by 5 bases, with 14 bases left in between. This CDR3 is 15 amino acids long. Germline V gene lookup returns CDR1 SGHAT and CDR2 FQDESV (reference sequence). The CDR3 sequence: CASSLGLAHNNEQFF. In DNA form, the CDR3 reads TGTGCCAGCAGCTTGGGCCTAGCGCACAACAATGAGCAGTTCTTC.

This chain connects TRBV27 to TRBJ2-5, with 10 positions matching TRBD2. The germline CDR1 and CDR2 sequences are MNHEY and SMNVEV (reference sequence). The J segment lost 2 bases and the V segment lost 8 bases, leaving 2 bases of the junction unmatched. This CDR3 spans 13 amino acids. CDR3 sequence reads: CASGLAVQETQYF. CDR3 in DNA: TGTGCCAGCGGACTAGCGGTGCAAGAGACCCAGTACTTC.

The V and J genes are TRBV30 and TRBJ2-2, with D unresolved. V was clipped by 4 bases and J by 4 bases, with 10 bases between them. This CDR3 spans 13 amino acids. Germline V lookup: CDR1 GTSNPN, CDR2 SVGIG (reference sequence). CDR3: CAWISGGTGELFF. CDR3 nucleotides: TGTGCCTGGATAAGTGGTGGCACCGGGGAGCTGTTTTTT.

The chain couples TRBV6-1 to TRBJ1-5; D not resolved. The CDR3 covers 13 residues. Trimming cost V 5 bases and J 0 bases, with 5 bases left between them. The V gene's germline CDR1 is MNHNS and CDR2 SASEGT. The CDR3 is CASSKDSNQPQHF. The CDR3 DNA sequence: TGTGCCAGCAGTAAGGATAGCAATCAGCCCCAGCATTTT.

This rearrangement joins TRBV18 to TRBJ2-5, with D unresolved. Germline V lookup: CDR1 KGHSH, CDR2 LQKENI. The CDR3 has 14 amino acids. V lost 3 bases and J 2 bases, leaving 10 bases between the germline ends. CDR3 loop: CASSPVGRQETQYF. CDR3 DNA: TGTGCCAGCTCACCCGTAGGAAGACAAGAGACCCAGTACTTC. Complete variable domain (other parts from reference TRBV18 and TRBJ2-5): NAGVMQNPRHLVRRRGQEARLRCSPMKGHSHVYWYRQLPEEGLKFMVYLQKENIIDESGMPKERFSAEFPKEGPSILRIQQVVRGDSAAYFCASSPVGRQETQYFGPGTRLLVL.

This chain uses TRBV27 with TRBJ2-7; the match to TRBD2 covers 7 bases. Germline CDR1 MNHEY, CDR2 SMNVEV (reference sequence). The trim removed 4 bases at V and 5 bases at J, leaving 8 bases unmatched. The CDR3 loop spans 14 amino acids. CDR3 amino acids: CASSYNGGVNEQYF. The CDR3 region has the DNA TGTGCCAGCAGTTATAATGGGGGGGTTAACGAGCAGTACTTC.

This clone was observed at least ten times. The gene calls are TRBV4-1 and TRBJ2-1; D remains ambiguous. The germline V gene encodes CDR1 MGHRA and CDR2 YSYEKL. V gave up 3 bases and J gave up 0 bases, with 12 bases separating them. There are 16 residues in the CDR3. The CDR3 DNA follows: TGCGCCAGCAGCCACCTAGACATAATCTCCTACAATGAGCAGTTCTTC. Protein: CASSHLDIISYNEQFF.

This rearrangement joins TRBV9 to TRBJ2-5, with D possibly matching TRBD1 (6 bases). Germline lookup yields CDR1 SGDLS and CDR2 YYNGEE. Trimming cost V 0 bases and J 4 bases, with 16 bases left between them. The CDR3 runs to 16 residues. The CDR3 DNA follows: TGTGCCAGCAGCGTAGTTGGGGGCCCCTTGGGAGAGACCCAGTACTTC. Amino acid sequence: CASSVVGGPLGETQYF.

This sequence joins TRBV5-1 and TRBJ1-2, with D uncertain. V was pared by 0 bases and J by 6 bases, with 9 bases between. The CDR3 sequence is 13 residues long. CDR1 and CDR2 (germline): SGHRS, YFSETQ. This chain's CDR3 is CASSLAAGHGYTF. CDR3 coding DNA: TGCGCCAGCAGCTTGGCAGCTGGGCATGGCTACACCTTC.

The V and J genes are TRBV10-3 and TRBJ2-1, with TRBD2 identical over 8 bases. This CDR3 region has 16 residues. V shed 6 bases, J shed 3 bases, and the junction held 10 bases outside the gene matches. Germline V lookup: CDR1 ENHRY, CDR2 SYGVKD. The CDR3 nucleotides are TGTGCCATCAGGGGGGATGGAGCGGGAGACTACAATGAGCAGTTCTTC. As protein: CAIRGDGAGDYNEQFF.